The 2 T cell receptor beta chains in this list originate from one sample, sequenced in a study of CXCR3-negative and CXCR3-positive naive CD8 T cells. Findings of the study overall: Higher TRB CDR3 hydrophobicity marked CXCR3-positive naive cells relative to CXCR3-negative naive cells.

The study made its TRB cDNA libraries by 5' RACE, adding UMI labels. TCRdb processed the 5' RACE reads again and assigns one entry to each CDR3 protein, with no DNA. In total, the table holds about 50,000 distinct CDR3 sequences. For these receptors, no antigen is known. Material: naive CXCR3+ CD8+ T cells from blood. This sample's subset: CD45RO-CCR7+CD27+CD95- naive CD8+ T cells expressing CXCR3 (TNR3+). The source is a human donor in good health. Some clones in this sample may be carry-over from other donors' samples.

The chain employs TRBV7-2 and TRBJ2-7. This CDR3 contains 12 residues. In germline, CDR1 is SGHTA, CDR2 FQGNSA. CDR3 amino acids: CASSLGSGEQYF.

This sequence joins TRBV7-9 and TRBJ2-7; without DNA, the TCRdb call of TRBD2 cannot be checked. Germline loops: CDR1 SEHNR, CDR2 FQNEAQ (reference sequence). CDR3 length equals 14 residues. The CDR3 sequence is CASSSPGEGPEQYF. Combining the CDR3 with reference TRBV7-9 and TRBJ2-7 gives the whole variable domain DTGVSQNPRHKITKRGQNVTFRCDPISEHNRLYWYRQTLGQGPEFLTYFQNEAQLEKSRLLSDRFSAERPKGSFSTLEIQRTEQGDSAMYLCASSSPGEGPEQYFGPGTRLTVT.